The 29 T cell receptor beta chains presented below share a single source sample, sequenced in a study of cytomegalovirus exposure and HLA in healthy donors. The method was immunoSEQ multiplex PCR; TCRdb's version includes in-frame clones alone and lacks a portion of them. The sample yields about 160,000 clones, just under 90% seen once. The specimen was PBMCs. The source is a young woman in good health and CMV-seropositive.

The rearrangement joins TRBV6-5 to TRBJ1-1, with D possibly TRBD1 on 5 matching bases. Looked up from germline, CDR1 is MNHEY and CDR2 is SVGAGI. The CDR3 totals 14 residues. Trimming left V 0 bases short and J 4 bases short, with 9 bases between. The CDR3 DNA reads TGTGCCAGCAGTTACTCAGGGCAGGGCACTGAAGCTTTCTTT. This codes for CASSYSGQGTEAFF.

In nucleotides, the CDR3 is TGTGCCAGCAGCCCCACCACAGGGAATTGGAATGAGCAGTTCTTC. This codes for CASSPTTGNWNEQFF. The chain employs TRBV7-3 and TRBJ2-1, with TRBD1 as a possible D gene (6 bases). CDR1 and CDR2 (germline): SGHTA, FQGTGA. The CDR3 length is 15 residues. Trimming took off 5 bases at V and 7 bases at J, with 18 bases between the two ends.

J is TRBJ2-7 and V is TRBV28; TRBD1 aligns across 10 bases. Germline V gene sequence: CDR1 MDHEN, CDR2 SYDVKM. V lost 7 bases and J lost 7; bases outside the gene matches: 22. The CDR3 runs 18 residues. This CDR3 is CASMGTGELDGRAWEQYF. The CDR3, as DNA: TGTGCCAGCATGGGGACAGGGGAACTGGACGGGAGGGCCTGGGAGCAGTACTTC.

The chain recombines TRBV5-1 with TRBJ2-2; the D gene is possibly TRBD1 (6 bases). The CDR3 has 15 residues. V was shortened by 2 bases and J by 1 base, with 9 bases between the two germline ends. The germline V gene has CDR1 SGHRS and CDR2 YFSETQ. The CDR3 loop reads CASSLRTENTGELFF. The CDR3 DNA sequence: TGCGCCAGCAGCTTAAGGACAGAGAACACCGGGGAGCTGTTTTTT. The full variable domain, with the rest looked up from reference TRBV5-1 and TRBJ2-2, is KAGVTQTPRYLIKTRGQQVTLSCSPISGHRSVSWYQQTPGQGLQFLFEYFSETQRNKGNFPGRFSGRQFSNSRSEMNVSTLELGDSALYLCASSLRTENTGELFFGEGSRLTVL.

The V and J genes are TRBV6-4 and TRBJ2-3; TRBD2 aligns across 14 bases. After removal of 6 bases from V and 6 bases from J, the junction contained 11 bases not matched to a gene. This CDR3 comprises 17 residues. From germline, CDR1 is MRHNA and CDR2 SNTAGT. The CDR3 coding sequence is TGTGCCAGCAGCCTCGGACTAGCGGGAGGCGGTAGGGATACGCAGTATTTT. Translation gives CASSLGLAGGGRDTQYF.

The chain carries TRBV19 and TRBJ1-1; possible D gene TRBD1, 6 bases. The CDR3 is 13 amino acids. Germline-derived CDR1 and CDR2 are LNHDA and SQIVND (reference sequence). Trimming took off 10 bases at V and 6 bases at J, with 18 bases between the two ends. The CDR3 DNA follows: TGTGCCACCCGCCCACAGGGACGCCCTGAAGCTTTCTTT. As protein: CATRPQGRPEAFF.

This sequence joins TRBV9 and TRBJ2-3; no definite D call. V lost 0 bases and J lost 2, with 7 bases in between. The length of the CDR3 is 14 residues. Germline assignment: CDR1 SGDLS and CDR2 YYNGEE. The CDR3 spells CASSVESVTDTQYF. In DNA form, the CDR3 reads TGTGCCAGCAGCGTAGAAAGCGTCACAGATACGCAGTATTTT.

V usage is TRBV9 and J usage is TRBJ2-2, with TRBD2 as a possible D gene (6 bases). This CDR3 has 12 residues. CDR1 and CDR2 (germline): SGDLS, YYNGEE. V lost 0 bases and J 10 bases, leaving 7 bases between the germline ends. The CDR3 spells CASSVGGEELFF. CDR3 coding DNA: TGTGCCAGCAGCGTAGGGGGGGAGGAGCTGTTTTTT.

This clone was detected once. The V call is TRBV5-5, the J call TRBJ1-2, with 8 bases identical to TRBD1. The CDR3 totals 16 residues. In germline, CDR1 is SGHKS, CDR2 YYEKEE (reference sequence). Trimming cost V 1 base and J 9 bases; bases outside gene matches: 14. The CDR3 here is CASSLRQGATDSRYTF. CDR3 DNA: TGTGCCAGCAGCTTGAGGCAGGGGGCGACCGACAGCCGCTACACCTTC.

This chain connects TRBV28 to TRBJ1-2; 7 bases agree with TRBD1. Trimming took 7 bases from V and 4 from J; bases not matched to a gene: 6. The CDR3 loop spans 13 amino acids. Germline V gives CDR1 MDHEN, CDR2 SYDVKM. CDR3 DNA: TGTGCCAGCAACCGAGACAGGGCCTATGGCTACACCTTC. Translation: CASNRDRAYGYTF.

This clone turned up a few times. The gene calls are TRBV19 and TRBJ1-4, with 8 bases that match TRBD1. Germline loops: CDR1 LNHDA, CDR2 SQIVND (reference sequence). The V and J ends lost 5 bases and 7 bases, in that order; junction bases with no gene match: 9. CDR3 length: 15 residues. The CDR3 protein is CASSPGGRESEKLFF. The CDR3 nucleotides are TGTGCCAGTAGTCCAGGGGGCAGGGAGTCTGAAAAACTGTTTTTT.

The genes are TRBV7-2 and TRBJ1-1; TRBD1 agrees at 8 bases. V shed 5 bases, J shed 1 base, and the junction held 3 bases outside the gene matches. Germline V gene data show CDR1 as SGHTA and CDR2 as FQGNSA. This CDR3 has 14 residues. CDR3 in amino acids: CASSIQGANTEAFF. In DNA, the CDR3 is TGTGCCAGCAGCATTCAGGGGGCGAACACTGAAGCTTTCTTT.

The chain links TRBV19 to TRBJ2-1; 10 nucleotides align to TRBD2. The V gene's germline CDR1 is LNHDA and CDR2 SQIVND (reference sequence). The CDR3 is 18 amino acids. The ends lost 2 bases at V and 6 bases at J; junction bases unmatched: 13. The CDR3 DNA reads TGTGCCAGTAGTATATCTCTATGGCTAGCGGGAGCCGGCAATGAGCAGTTCTTC. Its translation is CASSISLWLAGAGNEQFF. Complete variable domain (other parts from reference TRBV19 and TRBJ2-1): DGGITQSPKYLFRKEGQNVTLSCEQNLNHDAMYWYRQDPGQGLRLIYYSQIVNDFQKGDIAEGYSVSREKKESFPLTVTSAQKNPTAFYLCASSISLWLAGAGNEQFFGPGTRLTVL.

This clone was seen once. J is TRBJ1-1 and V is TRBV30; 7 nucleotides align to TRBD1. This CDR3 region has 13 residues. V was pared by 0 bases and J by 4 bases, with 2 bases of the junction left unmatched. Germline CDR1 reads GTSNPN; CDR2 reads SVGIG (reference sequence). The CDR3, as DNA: TGTGCCTGGAGTGTACAGGGGCGCACTGAAGCTTTCTTT. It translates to CAWSVQGRTEAFF.

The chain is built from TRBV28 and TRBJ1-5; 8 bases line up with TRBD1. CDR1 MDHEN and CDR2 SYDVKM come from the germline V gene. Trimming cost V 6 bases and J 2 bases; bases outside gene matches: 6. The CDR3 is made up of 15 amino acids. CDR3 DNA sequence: TGTGCCAGCAGGTCAGGGGGCGAAGGCAATCAGCCCCAGCATTTT. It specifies CASRSGGEGNQPQHF.

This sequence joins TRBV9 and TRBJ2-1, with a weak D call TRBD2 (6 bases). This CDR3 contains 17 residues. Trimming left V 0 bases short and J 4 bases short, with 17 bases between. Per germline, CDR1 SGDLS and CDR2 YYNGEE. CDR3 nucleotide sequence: TGTGCCAGCAGCGTAGAGACCGTGGGACTCGCGTACAATGAGCAGTTCTTC. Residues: CASSVETVGLAYNEQFF.

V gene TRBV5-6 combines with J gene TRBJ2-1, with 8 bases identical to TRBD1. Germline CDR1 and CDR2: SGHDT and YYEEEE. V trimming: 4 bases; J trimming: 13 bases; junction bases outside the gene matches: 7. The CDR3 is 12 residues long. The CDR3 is CASSPDRVPQFF. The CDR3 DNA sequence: TGTGCCAGCAGCCCGGACAGGGTCCCACAGTTCTTC.

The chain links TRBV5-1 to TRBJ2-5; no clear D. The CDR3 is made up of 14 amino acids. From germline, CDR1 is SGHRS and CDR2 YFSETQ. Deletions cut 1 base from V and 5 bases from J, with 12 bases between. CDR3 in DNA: TGCGCCAGCAGCTTGCGGTCCAGCGCGGAGACCCAGTACTTC. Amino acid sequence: CASSLRSSAETQYF.

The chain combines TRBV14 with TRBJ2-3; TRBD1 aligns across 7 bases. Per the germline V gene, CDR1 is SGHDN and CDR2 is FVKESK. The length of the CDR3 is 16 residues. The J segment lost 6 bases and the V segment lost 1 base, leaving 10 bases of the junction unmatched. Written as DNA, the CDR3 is TGTGCCAGCAGCCAAGGCAACAGGGGCACCCGGGATACGCAGTATTTT. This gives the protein CASSQGNRGTRDTQYF.

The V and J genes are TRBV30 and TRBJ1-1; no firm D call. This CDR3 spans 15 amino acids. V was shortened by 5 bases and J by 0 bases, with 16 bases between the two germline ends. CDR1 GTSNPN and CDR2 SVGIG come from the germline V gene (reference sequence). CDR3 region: CAWRYQTVMNTEAFF. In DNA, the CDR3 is TGTGCCTGGCGTTACCAAACAGTGATGAACACTGAAGCTTTCTTT.

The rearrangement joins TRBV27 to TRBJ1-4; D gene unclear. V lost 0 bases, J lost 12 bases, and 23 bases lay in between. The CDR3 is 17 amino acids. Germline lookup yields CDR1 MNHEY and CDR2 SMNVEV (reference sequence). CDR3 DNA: TGTGCCAGCAGTTTATCAGGCAACATAGGGATTCCGGGAGAACTGTTTTTT. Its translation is CASSLSGNIGIPGELFF.

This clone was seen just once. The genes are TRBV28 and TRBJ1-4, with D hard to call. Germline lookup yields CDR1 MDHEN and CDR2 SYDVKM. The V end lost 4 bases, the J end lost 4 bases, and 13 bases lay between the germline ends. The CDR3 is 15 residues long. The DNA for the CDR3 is TGTGCCAGCAGTTCCGGGGAGAGGTATAATGAAAAACTGTTTTTT. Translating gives CASSSGERYNEKLFF.

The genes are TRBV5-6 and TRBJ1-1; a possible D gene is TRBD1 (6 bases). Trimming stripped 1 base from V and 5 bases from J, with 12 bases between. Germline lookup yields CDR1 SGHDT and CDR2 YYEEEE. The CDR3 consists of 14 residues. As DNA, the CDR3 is TGTGCCAGCAGCTTGCAGGGGCGTGGGACTGAAGCTTTCTTT. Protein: CASSLQGRGTEAFF.

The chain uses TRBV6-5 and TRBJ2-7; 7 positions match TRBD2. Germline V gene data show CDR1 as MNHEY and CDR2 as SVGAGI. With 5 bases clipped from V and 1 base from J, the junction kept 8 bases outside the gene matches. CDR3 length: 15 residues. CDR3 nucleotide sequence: TGTGCCAGCAGTAGATCAGCGGGACCATCCTACGAGCAGTACTTC. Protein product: CASSRSAGPSYEQYF.

CDR3 region: CASSAPASGGLEQFF. The CDR3, as DNA: TGTGCCAGCAGCGCCCCGGCTAGCGGGGGACTCGAGCAGTTCTTC. The chain is built from TRBV9 and TRBJ2-1; 10 positions match TRBD2. With 3 bases clipped from V and 10 bases from J, the junction kept 10 bases outside the gene matches. The germline V gene encodes CDR1 SGDLS and CDR2 YYNGEE. CDR3 length: 15 residues.

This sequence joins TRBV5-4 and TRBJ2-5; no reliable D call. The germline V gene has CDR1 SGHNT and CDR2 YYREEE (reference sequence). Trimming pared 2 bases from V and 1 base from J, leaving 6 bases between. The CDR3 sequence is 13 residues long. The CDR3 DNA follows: TGTGCCAGCAGCTTAGCTCTCCAAGAGACCCAGTACTTC. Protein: CASSLALQETQYF.

Here the CDR3 DNA reads TGTGCCAGCAGCCAAATAGCGGGAGTGGGCCATGAGCAGTTCTTC. Translation: CASSQIAGVGHEQFF. V and J are TRBV4-2 and TRBJ2-1; 9 nucleotides match TRBD2. Trimming took 2 bases from V and 8 from J; bases not matched to a gene: 7. CDR1 is LGHNA, CDR2 YNFKEQ, per germline. The CDR3 is 15 amino acids.

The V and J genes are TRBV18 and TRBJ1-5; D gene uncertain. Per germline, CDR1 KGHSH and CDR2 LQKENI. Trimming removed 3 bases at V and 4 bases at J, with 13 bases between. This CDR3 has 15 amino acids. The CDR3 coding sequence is TGTGCCAGCTCACCCGACTACGTAGAGAATCAGCCCCAGCATTTT. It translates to CASSPDYVENQPQHF.

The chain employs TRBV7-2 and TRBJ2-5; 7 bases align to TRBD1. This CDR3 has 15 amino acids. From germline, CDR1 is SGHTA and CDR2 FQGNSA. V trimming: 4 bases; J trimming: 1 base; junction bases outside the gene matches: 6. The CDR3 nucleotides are TGTGCCAGCAGCTCCCCCGGGACAGCCCAAGAGACCCAGTACTTC. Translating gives CASSSPGTAQETQYF.